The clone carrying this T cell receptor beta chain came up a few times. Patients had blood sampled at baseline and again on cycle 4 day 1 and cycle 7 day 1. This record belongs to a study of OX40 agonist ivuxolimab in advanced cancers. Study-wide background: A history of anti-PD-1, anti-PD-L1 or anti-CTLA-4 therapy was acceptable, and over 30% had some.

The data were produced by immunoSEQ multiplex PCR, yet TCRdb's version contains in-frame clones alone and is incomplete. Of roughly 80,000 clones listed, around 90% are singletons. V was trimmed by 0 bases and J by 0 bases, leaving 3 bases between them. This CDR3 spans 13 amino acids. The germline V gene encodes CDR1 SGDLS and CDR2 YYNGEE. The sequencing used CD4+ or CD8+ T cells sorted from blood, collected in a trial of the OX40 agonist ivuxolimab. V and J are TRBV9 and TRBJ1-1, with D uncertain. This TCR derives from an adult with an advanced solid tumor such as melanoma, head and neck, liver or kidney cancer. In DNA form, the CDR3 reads TGTGCCAGCAGCGTAGGTATGAACACTGAAGCTTTCTTT. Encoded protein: CASSVGMNTEAFF. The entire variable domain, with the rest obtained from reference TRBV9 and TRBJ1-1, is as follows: DSGVTQTPKHLITATGQRVTLRCSPRSGDLSVYWYQQSLDQGLQFLIQYYNGEERAKGNILERFSAQQFPDLHSELNLSSLELGDSALYFCASSVGMNTEAFFGQGTRLTVV.